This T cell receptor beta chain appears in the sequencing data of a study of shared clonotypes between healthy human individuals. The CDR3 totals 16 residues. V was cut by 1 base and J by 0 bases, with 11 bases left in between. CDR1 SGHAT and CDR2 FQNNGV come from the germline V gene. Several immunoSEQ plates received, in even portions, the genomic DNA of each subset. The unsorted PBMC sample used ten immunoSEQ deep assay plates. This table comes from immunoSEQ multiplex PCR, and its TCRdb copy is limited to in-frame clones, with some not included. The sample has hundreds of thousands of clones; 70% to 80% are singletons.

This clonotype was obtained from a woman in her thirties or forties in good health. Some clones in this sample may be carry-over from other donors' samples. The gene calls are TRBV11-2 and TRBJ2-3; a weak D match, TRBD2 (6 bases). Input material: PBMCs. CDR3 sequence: CASSLVGGTSTDTQYF. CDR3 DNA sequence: TGTGCCAGCAGCTTAGTGGGCGGGACTAGCACAGATACGCAGTATTTT. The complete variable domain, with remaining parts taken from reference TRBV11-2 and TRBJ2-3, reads EAGVAQSPRYKIIEKRQSVAFWCNPISGHATLYWYQQILGQGPKLLIQFQNNGVVDDSQLPKDRFSAERLKGVDSTLKIQPAKLEDSAVYLCASSLVGGTSTDTQYFGPGTRLTVL.